A selection of T cell receptor beta chains follows, all from one sample in a study of blood T cell repertoires in COVID-19. Clones were read by immunoSEQ multiplex PCR, and TCRdb kept only the in-frame ones, dropping some. The sample has about 63,000 clones, around 76% seen once. The sequenced material came from peripheral blood. The receptors originated from a woman older than 75 with acute or convalescent COVID-19. CDR3s include the opening cysteine and the closing phenylalanine or tryptophan. D genes are given only for firm matches. Rows give clone size only sometimes, using once, few, many, or a class for an expanded clone.

j_call v_call d_call clone_size cdr3_nt cdr3_aa
TRBJ2-1 TRBV11-3 TRBD2 . TGTGCCAGCAGCCCGGGACTAGCGCGTAACAATGAGCAGTTCTTC CASSPGLARNNEQFF
TRBJ1-6 TRBV18 . . TGTGCCAGCTCTCGGGGGAACAATTCACCCCTCCACTTT CASSRGNNSPLHF
TRBJ2-5 TRBV5-4 TRBD2 . TGTGCCAGCAGCACACGGGACAAAGCGGGGGGGACCCAGTACTTC CASSTRDKAGGTQYF
TRBJ2-7 TRBV19 . . TGTGCCAGTAGTATGTTCGGGGCCTACGAGCAGTACTTC CASSMFGAYEQYF
TRBJ2-7 TRBV7-9 TRBD1 once TGTGCCAGCAGCCCTCGGGACAGGGCCTACGAGCAGTACTTC CASSPRDRAYEQYF
TRBJ2-7 TRBV7-9 TRBD2 once TGTGCCAGCAGCCATGGGAGGGCGGGAGTAGCTATCGAGCAGTACTTC CASSHGRAGVAIEQYF
TRBJ2-2 TRBV18 TRBD2 . TGTGCCAGCTCACCACGGACCGGGACTAGCGGCACCGGGGAGCTGTTTTTT CASSPRTGTSGTGELFF
TRBJ2-7 TRBV28 TRBD2 . TGTGCCAGCAGTTCTCCCGGGACTAGCGGCAGCTCCTACGAGCAGTACTTC CASSSPGTSGSSYEQYF
TRBJ2-5 TRBV7-2 . few TGTGCCAGCAGCTTAGCGGGAGGGGGGGAGACCCAGTACTTC CASSLAGGGETQYF
TRBJ1-1 TRBV7-3 . . TGTGCCAGCAGCGAGCACCCGAACACTGAAGCTTTCTTT CASSEHPNTEAFF
TRBJ1-3 TRBV2 . . TGTGCCAGCAGTGCGCAGGGGCGGGGAAACACCATATATTTT CASSAQGRGNTIYF
TRBJ2-5 TRBV4-1 TRBD1 . TGCGCCAGCAGCCTATTCGGGACAGGGGCGAACCAAGAGACCCAGTACTTC CASSLFGTGANQETQYF
TRBJ2-7 TRBV30 . . TGTGCCTGGAGTCTTTGGGACACGTCCTACGAGCAGTACTTC CAWSLWDTSYEQYF
TRBJ2-2 TRBV19 TRBD2 . TGTGCCAGTAGTATAGTTACAGGAGGCCTAGCGGGAGACCACACCGGGGAGCTGTTTTTT CASSIVTGGLAGDHTGELFF
TRBJ1-1 TRBV29-1 TRBD1 . TGCAGCGGCGTGGGACAGATAAACACTGAAGCTTTCTTT CSGVGQINTEAFF
TRBJ2-7 TRBV29-1 TRBD1 . TGCAGCATAGGACAGGCGGACGAGCAGTACTTC CSIGQADEQYF
TRBJ1-3 TRBV28 . . TGTGCCAGCAGCCGATCCCAGACAGGCCGAAACACCATATATTTT CASSRSQTGRNTIYF
TRBJ2-3 TRBV11-2 . . TGTGCCAGCAGCTTACAACAGGGAGGCACAGATACGCAGTATTTT CASSLQQGGTDTQYF
TRBJ1-2 TRBV5-6 . few TGTGCCAGCAGCTTGCAGGGGAACTATGGCTACACCTTC CASSLQGNYGYTF
TRBJ2-5 TRBV7-2 TRBD1 . TGTGCCAGCAGCCCACAGGTTACAGGGGGGAAGACCCAGTACTTC CASSPQVTGGKTQYF